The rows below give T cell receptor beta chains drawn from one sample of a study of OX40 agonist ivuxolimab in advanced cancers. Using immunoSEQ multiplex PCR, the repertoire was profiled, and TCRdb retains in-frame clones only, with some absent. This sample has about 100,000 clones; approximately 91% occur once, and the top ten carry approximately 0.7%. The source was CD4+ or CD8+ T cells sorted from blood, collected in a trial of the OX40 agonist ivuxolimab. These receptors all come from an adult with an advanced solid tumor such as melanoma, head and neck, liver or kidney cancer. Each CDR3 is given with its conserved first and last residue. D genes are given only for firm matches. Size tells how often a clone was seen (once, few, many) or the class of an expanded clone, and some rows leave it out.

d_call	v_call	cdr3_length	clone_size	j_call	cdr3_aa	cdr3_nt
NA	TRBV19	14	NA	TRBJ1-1	CASSNVGGNTEAFF	TGTGCCAGTAGTAATGTAGGGGGAAACACTGAAGCTTTCTTT
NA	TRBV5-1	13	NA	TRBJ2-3	CASSLRPTDTQYF	TGCGCCAGCAGCTTGAGGCCCACAGATACGCAGTATTTT
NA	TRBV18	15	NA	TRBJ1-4	CASSQVPTTNEKLFF	TGTGCCAGCTCACAGGTCCCGACGACTAATGAAAAACTGTTTTTT
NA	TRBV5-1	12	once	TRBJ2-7	CASSPNSREQYF	TGCGCCAGCAGCCCAAACTCGCGGGAGCAGTACTTC
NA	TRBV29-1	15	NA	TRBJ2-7	CSVIRYTGLHYEQYF	TGCAGCGTCATAAGATATACAGGGCTCCACTACGAGCAGTACTTC
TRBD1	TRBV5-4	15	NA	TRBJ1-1	CASSLAGQPGTEAFF	TGTGCCAGCAGCTTGGCGGGACAGCCGGGGACTGAAGCTTTCTTT
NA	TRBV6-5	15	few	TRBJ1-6	CASSYQVIGRSPLHF	TGTGCCAGCAGTTACCAGGTGATAGGTCGTTCACCCCTCCACTTT
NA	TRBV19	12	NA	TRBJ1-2	CASSEGGNGYTF	TGTGCCAGTAGTGAGGGAGGGAACGGCTACACCTTC
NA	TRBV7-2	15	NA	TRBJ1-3	CASSPDPDPGNTIYF	TGTGCCAGCAGCCCGGACCCAGACCCTGGAAACACCATATATTTT
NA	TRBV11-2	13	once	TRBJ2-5	CASSRTGQETQYF	TGTGCCAGCAGCCGGACTGGCCAAGAGACCCAGTACTTC
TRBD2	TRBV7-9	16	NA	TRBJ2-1	CASSSGLAGAGNEQFF	TGTGCCAGCAGCTCCGGACTAGCGGGGGCGGGGAATGAGCAGTTCTTC
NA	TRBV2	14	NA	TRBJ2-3	CASSELTGGDTQYF	TGTGCCAGCAGTGAACTAACTGGAGGAGATACGCAGTATTTT
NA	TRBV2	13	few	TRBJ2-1	CASSGKSHVEQFF	TGTGCCAGCTCCGGGAAGAGTCACGTTGAGCAGTTCTTC
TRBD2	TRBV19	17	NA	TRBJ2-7	CASSPALGGTSGRQQYF	TGTGCCAGTAGCCCCGCCTTAGGGGGGACTAGCGGGAGACAGCAGTACTTC
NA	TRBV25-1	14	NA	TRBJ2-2	CASRDHRDTGELFF	TGTGCCAGCAGAGACCACAGGGACACCGGGGAGCTGTTTTTT
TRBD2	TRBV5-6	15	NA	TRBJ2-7	CASSPGLAARDEQYF	TGTGCCAGCAGCCCCGGACTAGCGGCCCGGGACGAGCAGTACTTC
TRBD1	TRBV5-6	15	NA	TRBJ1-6	CASSSLRQGGSPLHF	TGTGCCAGCAGCTCCCTACGACAGGGCGGTTCACCCCTCCACTTT
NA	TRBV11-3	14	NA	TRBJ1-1	CASSPEGGRTEAFF	TGTGCCAGCAGCCCAGAGGGGGGAAGGACTGAAGCTTTCTTT
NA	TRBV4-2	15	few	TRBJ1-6	CASSQEFQANSPLHF	TGTGCCAGCAGCCAAGAATTTCAGGCTAACTCACCCCTCCACTTT
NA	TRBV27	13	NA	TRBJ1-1	CASSLKMNTEAFF	TGTGCCAGCAGTTTAAAAATGAACACTGAAGCTTTCTTT
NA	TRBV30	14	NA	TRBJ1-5	CAWSVGSHNQPQHF	TGTGCCTGGAGTGTGGGCAGCCACAATCAGCCCCAGCATTTT
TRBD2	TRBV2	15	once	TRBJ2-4	CASRGGGVAKNIQYF	TGTGCCAGCAGGGGCGGGGGAGTAGCCAAAAACATTCAGTACTTC
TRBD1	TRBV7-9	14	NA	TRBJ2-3	CASSFGTGTDTQYF	TGTGCCAGCAGCTTCGGGACAGGCACAGATACGCAGTATTTT
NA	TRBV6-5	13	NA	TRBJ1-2	CASSNRANYGYTF	TGTGCCAGCAGTAACCGGGCCAACTATGGCTACACCTTC
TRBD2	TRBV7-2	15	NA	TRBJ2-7	CASSSRRGSFGEQYF	TGTGCCAGCAGCTCCCGGCGGGGGAGCTTTGGCGAGCAGTACTTC
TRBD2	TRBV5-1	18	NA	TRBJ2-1	CASSLGGTSGAGGNEQFF	TGCGCCAGCAGCTTGGGCGGGACTAGCGGGGCTGGGGGGAATGAGCAGTTCTTC
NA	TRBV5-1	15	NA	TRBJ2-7	CASSGGTDIYYEQYF	TGCGCCAGCAGCGGCGGGACTGACATCTACTACGAGCAGTACTTC
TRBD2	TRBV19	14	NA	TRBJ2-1	CASSRGGMLNEQFF	TGTGCCAGTAGTCGGGGGGGGATGTTAAATGAGCAGTTCTTC
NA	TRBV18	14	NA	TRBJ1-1	CASSPWEGRSEAFF	TGTGCCAGCTCACCTTGGGAGGGACGGTCTGAAGCTTTCTTT
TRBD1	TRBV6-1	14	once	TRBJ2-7	CASSFWTGVDEQYF	TGTGCCAGCAGCTTCTGGACAGGGGTGGACGAGCAGTACTTC
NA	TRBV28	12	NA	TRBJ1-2	CASSLSGYGYTF	TGTGCCAGCAGTTTATCAGGCTATGGCTACACCTTC
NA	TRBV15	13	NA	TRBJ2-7	CATSRDSTYEQYF	TGTGCCACCAGCAGAGATTCTACCTACGAGCAGTACTTC
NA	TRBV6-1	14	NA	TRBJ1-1	CASSEVNRVAEAFF	TGTGCCAGCAGTGAAGTTAACAGGGTGGCTGAAGCTTTCTTT
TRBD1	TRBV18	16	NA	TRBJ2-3	CASSPRPGQGGDTQYF	TGTGCCAGCTCACCACGACCGGGACAGGGGGGAGATACGCAGTATTTT
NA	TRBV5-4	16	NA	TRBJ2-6	CASSLSGNSGANVLTF	TGTGCCAGCAGCTTGTCAGGGAACTCTGGGGCCAACGTCCTGACTTTC
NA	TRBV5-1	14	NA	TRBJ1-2	CASSWGSGDYGYTF	TGCGCCAGCAGCTGGGGGTCGGGGGACTATGGCTACACCTTC
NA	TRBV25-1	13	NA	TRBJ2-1	CASSETGEGIQFF	TGTGCCAGCAGTGAGACCGGAGAGGGGATTCAGTTCTTC